This T cell receptor (beta chain) was sequenced during a study of neurological immune-mediated disorders. Study results and limitations: Across subjects, no CDR3 amino acid sequence appeared in expanded clones of more than one subject, a finding that suggested private repertoires in all groups.

A 10-nucleotide random UMI tagged transcripts in template-switch 5'RACE cDNA synthesis. A single record per CDR3 protein comes from TCRdb applying MiXCR to the 5' RACE reads. The sample holds tens of thousands of distinct CDR3 sequences, over 9% seen once. This CDR3 contains 16 residues. From germline, CDR1 is SGDLS and CDR2 YYNGEE. Trimming removed 0 bases from V and 2 bases from J, with 13 bases in between. At least ten counts were recorded for this clonotype. Its target is not known. Sequencing used PBMCs. The chain joins TRBV9 to TRBJ2-3; D tentatively fits TRBD1 or TRBD2 (6 bases each). The origin of this receptor is a middle-aged man in good health. DNA of the CDR3: TGTGCCAGCAGCGTAGTAGGGGGGACCTCCACAGATACGCAGTATTTT. Translated, it gives CASSVVGGTSTDTQYF.